A single sample gave rise to the 9 T cell receptor beta chains below, sequenced in a study of beta chain features in type 1 diabetes. Study-level results: Moderate yet significant TCRB CDR3 shortening was seen in Type 1 diabetes patients in all four CD4+ subsets.

No antigen has been identified for these receptors. The study reverse transcribed the entire isolated RNA, so it sequenced expressed TCRB transcripts. Sequenced by immunoSEQ multiplex PCR; TCRdb stores in-frame clones only, minus some. The table shows 600,000 to 750,000 clones, with about an eighth occurring only once. The sequencing sample was made of naive CD4+ T cells from blood. The source of these receptors is a man aged 25 to 40 with type 1 diabetes.

This clone was counted between two and nine times. The chain employs TRBV5-4 and TRBJ1-2; D perhaps matches TRBD1 (5 bases). The CDR3 extends over 15 amino acids. V lost 0 bases and J 7 bases, leaving 16 bases between the germline ends. The germline CDR1 and CDR2 sequences are SGHNT and YYREEE (reference sequence). CDR3 sequence: CASSLAGAQNPGYTF. In nucleotides, the CDR3 is TGTGCCAGCAGCTTGGCCGGGGCCCAGAATCCTGGCTACACCTTC.

In its sample, this clone was seen a few times. This sequence joins TRBV29-1 and TRBJ1-1; D is ambiguous. Germline V gives CDR1 SQVTM, CDR2 ANQGSEA. This CDR3 spans 12 amino acids. Trimming stripped 7 bases from V and 0 bases from J, with 9 bases between. The CDR3 here is CSGTIMNTEAFF. CDR3 in DNA: TGCAGCGGGACCATAATGAACACTGAAGCTTTCTTT.

The rearrangement uses TRBV7-8 and TRBJ1-2; D might be TRBD1 (5 bases). The length of the CDR3 is 13 residues. Trimming took off 5 bases at V and 3 bases at J, with 10 bases between the two ends. Germline V gene sequence: CDR1 SGHVS, CDR2 FQNEAQ. Here the CDR3 reads CASSPSGDYGYTF. The CDR3 nucleotides read TGTGCCAGCAGCCCCTCGGGGGACTATGGCTACACCTTC.

The chain has TRBV25-1 and TRBJ2-1; D might be TRBD2 (6 bases). Germline values: CDR1 MGHDK, CDR2 SYGVNS. The CDR3 is made up of 14 amino acids. Trimming took 7 bases from V and 0 from J, leaving 10 bases between them. CDR3 sequence reads: CASNAGYSYNEQFF. The CDR3 DNA reads TGTGCCAGCAACGCGGGGTACTCCTACAATGAGCAGTTCTTC.

This clone was detected only a few times. V and J are TRBV29-1 and TRBJ2-7; 12 bases line up with TRBD2. V was pared by 4 bases and J by 3 bases, with 4 bases of the junction left unmatched. Germline V CDR1 and CDR2: SQVTM, ANQGSEA. This CDR3 is 14 amino acids long. The CDR3 DNA sequence: TGCAGCGTTGGAGGGACTAGCGGGCGCTACGAGCAGTACTTC. This gives the protein CSVGGTSGRYEQYF.

V is TRBV7-2 and J is TRBJ1-1; D not certain. CDR1 is SGHTA, CDR2 FQGNSA, per germline. CDR3 length equals 13 residues. Trimming shortened V by 1 base and J by 6 bases, and 9 bases separated the two germline ends. CDR3 in DNA: TGTGCCAGCAGCTTAGTAAGACAAGCTGAAGCTTTCTTT. Its translation is CASSLVRQAEAFF.

The chain recombines TRBV5-1 with TRBJ2-3; D is uncertain. Germline CDR1 is SGHRS and CDR2 is YFSETQ. The CDR3 loop spans 13 amino acids. The germline V and J ends were trimmed by 8 bases and 2 bases, with 12 bases remaining between them. CDR3 amino acids: CASSLGLTDTQYF. In DNA, the CDR3 is TGCGCCAGTAGTTTAGGCCTCACAGATACGCAGTATTTT.

This chain links TRBV7-9 with TRBJ1-2, with D uncertain. V lost 1 base to trimming and J lost 4 bases, with 7 bases between them. The length of the CDR3 is 13 residues. Germline values: CDR1 SEHNR, CDR2 FQNEAQ (reference sequence). The DNA of the CDR3 is TGTGCCAGCAGCTTAGGGTATGGCTATGGCTACACCTTC. Protein: CASSLGYGYGYTF.

The chain employs TRBV29-1 and TRBJ2-3, with D tentatively TRBD2 (7 bases). The CDR3 is 15 residues long. Trimming left V 5 bases short and J 2 bases short, with 17 bases between. Germline assignment: CDR1 SQVTM and CDR2 ANQGSEA. CDR3 loop: CSVMRGGTVTDTQYF. The CDR3 coding sequence is TGCAGCGTTATGAGGGGGGGAACAGTCACAGATACGCAGTATTTT.